The source of this T cell receptor beta chain is a study of Graves' ophthalmopathy and Graves' hyperthyroidism (dated 2018 in TCRdb). Regarding the complete study: Peripheral blood was collected at initial diagnosis, prior to any treatment. The study used signatures of the TCR beta repertoire to tell Graves' ophthalmopathy apart from Graves' hyperthyroidism and to predict which patients would progress to ophthalmopathy. In total, under 150 blood samples were TCR-sequenced: approximately 40 ophthalmopathy, roughly 80 hyperthyroidism and about 17 hyperthyroidism-to-ophthalmopathy patients. To explore V-J signatures distinguishing ophthalmopathy from hyperthyroidism, a discovery set of some 100 patients (fewer than 45 ophthalmopathy, 57 stable hyperthyroidism) was enrolled. For independent validation, a separate cohort was made up of 18 to 20 hyperthyroidism patients plus 17 patients who later progressed from hyperthyroidism to ophthalmopathy. In over five hyperthyroidism patients, T-cell repertoires of thyroid tissue and blood were compared. After sampling, hyperthyroidism patients received methimazole starting at 30 mg daily, and ophthalmopathy patients received high-dose intravenous methylprednisolone. Overall results and qualifications from the work: The 13-signature model separated ophthalmopathy from stable hyperthyroidism with roughly 88% sensitivity and approximately 83% specificity in cross-validation, and 80%/75% in the test set. In validation, the model predicted ophthalmopathy progression with more than 70% sensitivity and roughly 72% specificity; 12 predicted patients were CT-confirmed with GO in a median of roughly 6.8 months. Among expanded thyroid clonotypes with frequency above 0.001, most also showed up in blood, which suggests that blood repertoires may reflect the thyroid immune response. Sample size was not predetermined statistically, and investigators were not blinded to group allocation.

TCR beta CDR3 regions were amplified from RNA transcripts for repertoire sequencing. The first round was an RT-PCR using HTBI primers with the Qiagen OneStep RT-PCR kit, and this first round was followed by a second-round multiplex PCR, then size selection and purification. Libraries were sequenced paired-end with 100 bp reads on an Illumina HiSeq2000. Turning to the authors' computational methods: SOAPnuke was used for read processing, and reads with adapters, uncalled bases, a mean Phred below 15, or no exact constant-primer or identifier match were discarded. COPE v1.2.5 was used to merge high-quality paired reads. Clonotypes were defined as unique nucleotide sequences and were aligned to IMGT TRB V, D and J references using MiTCR v1.1. The analysis was limited to V-J combinations with a frequency above 0.0001, which together covered around 99% of the repertoires. For each V-J combination, a TCR clonal expansion and chaos score was defined as the ratio of F50 clonal expansion to chaos observed in the TCRdist matrix. Welch's t-statistics and random forest were used to reduce the features to some 13 V-J combinations, which were then used as input to a naive Bayes classifier. Thyroid-blood repertoire similarity was quantified with the Morisita-Horn index. In-frame beta chains were kept once TCRdb had trimmed the public reads at Q25 with fastp and called clones with MiXCR. Entries are consolidated by CDR3 protein sequence, retaining the most common genes and DNA. In this record, the V and J calls reflect TCRdb's handling and not the investigators' own analysis. The sample table shows about 660,000 distinct CDR3 sequences, and just over 40% are seen once. Of the sample, more than 3% is held by the ten largest clones.

This clonotype was observed at least ten times. What antigen it recognizes has not been identified. No per-base quality is available; no much larger clone lies one base away. The germline V gene provides CDR1 SGHRS and CDR2 YFSETQ. Relative to germline, V is 1 base shorter and J is 5 bases shorter, with 16 bases between their ends. The CDR3 has 16 amino acids, counting the end cysteine and phenylalanine. Only the CDR3 DNA is retained, 48 bases long and in frame from the first base. The ophthalmopathy patients had moderately to severely active disease, with a Clinical Activity Score of 3 or higher, a NOSPECS grade of 4 or higher, and a disease duration of less than 3 months. Patients with other autoimmune diseases, uncontrolled infections, pregnancy or lactation were excluded. Diagnosis was based on clinical symptoms, serum thyroxine, TRAb, thyroid ultrasound and orbital computed tomography. Using Ficoll-Paque density gradient centrifugation, PBMCs were isolated from over 8.5 ml of fresh peripheral blood. Total RNA was extracted using Trizol reagent, and RNA quality was checked on an Agilent 2100 Bioanalyzer.

The source is an adult man with Graves' ophthalmopathy. Sequenced: peripheral blood. In this chain, TRBV5-1 is recombined with TRBJ1-5; no confident D gene assignment can be made. The nucleotides are TGCGCCAGCAGCTTGCCGGGGAGGGCCATCTATCAGCCCCAGCATTTT. Its product reads: CASSLPGRAIYQPQHF.